The 27 T cell receptor beta chains below all came from one sample that was sequenced in a study of T cells in Graves' hyperthyroidism and ophthalmopathy. Regions amplified from RNA transcripts were the TCR beta CDR3 regions. The TCR CDR3 was amplified in a first-round RT-PCR using the HTBI primer set. Each CDR3 protein is one row after TCRdb ran MiXCR on the multiplex PCR reads. This table has about 130,000 distinct CDR3 sequences, approximately 20% appearing once. Sequencing was performed on blood. The receptor set was obtained from a woman aged 45-59 years with Graves' hyperthyroidism that later progressed to Graves' ophthalmopathy.

The sample holds many counts of this clonotype. The J gene is TRBJ1-2, the V gene TRBV6-1; TRBD1 aligns across 11 bases. The CDR3 is 13 amino acids. Looked up from germline, CDR1 is MNHNS and CDR2 is SASEGT. J lost 6 bases, V lost 6 bases, and 3 bases had no gene match. In nucleotides, the CDR3 is TGTGCCAGCAGAGGACAGGGGGCGAATGGCTACACCTTC. It yields the protein CASRGQGANGYTF.

The chain recombines TRBV4-2 with TRBJ2-5; D is possibly TRBD1 or TRBD2 (6 bases each). Trimming removed 0 bases at V and 5 bases at J, with 13 bases between. This CDR3 is built from 15 residues. The germline V gene encodes CDR1 LGHNA and CDR2 YNFKEQ. CDR3 sequence: CASSQDLGGWETQYF. The CDR3 DNA reads TGTGCCAGCAGCCAAGATCTCGGGGGCTGGGAGACCCAGTACTTC.

The chain uses TRBV28 and TRBJ2-2; D call uncertain. The CDR3 has 12 amino acids. CDR1 and CDR2 from the germline V gene are MDHEN and SYDVKM. V was cut by 3 bases and J by 5 bases, with 4 bases left in between. CDR3 bases: TGTGCCAGCAGTTTGCGGACCGGGGAGCTGTTTTTT. Protein sequence: CASSLRTGELFF.

This clonotype was counted ten times or more. The CDR3 region has the DNA TGTGCCAGCAGCTTAGAGGGGGGAGGCCCCGCTGATACGCAGTATTTT. Its protein is CASSLEGGGPADTQYF. The chain is built from TRBV11-2 and TRBJ2-3, with D perhaps TRBD2 (6 bases). Germline V gene sequence: CDR1 SGHAT, CDR2 FQNNGV. This CDR3 is 16 amino acids long. V lost 0 bases to trimming and J lost 6 bases, with 16 bases between them. Full variable domain (outside the CDR3, taken from reference TRBV11-2 and TRBJ2-3): EAGVAQSPRYKIIEKRQSVAFWCNPISGHATLYWYQQILGQGPKLLIQFQNNGVVDDSQLPKDRFSAERLKGVDSTLKIQPAKLEDSAVYLCASSLEGGGPADTQYFGPGTRLTVL.

V usage is TRBV7-3 and J usage is TRBJ2-1, with D possibly TRBD2 on 6 matching bases. Trimming pared 5 bases from V and 9 bases from J, leaving 17 bases between. Germline V gene lookup returns CDR1 SGHTA and CDR2 FQGTGA. The length of the CDR3 is 14 residues. The CDR3 DNA sequence: TGTGCCAGCAGCGCATGGCAGGGAGGCGGTGAGCAGTTCTTC. As protein: CASSAWQGGGEQFF.

This clonotype was seen at least ten times. The rearrangement uses TRBV5-1 and TRBJ2-7, with D tentatively TRBD1 (8 bases). This CDR3 comprises 16 residues. Germline values: CDR1 SGHRS, CDR2 YFSETQ. V lost 6 bases and J 2 bases, leaving 21 bases between the germline ends. As DNA, the CDR3 is TGCGCCAGCACCATGGGAGGGACAGGTCTGCCCTACGAGCAGTACTTC. It yields the protein CASTMGGTGLPYEQYF. Filled out from reference TRBV5-1 and TRBJ2-7, the complete variable domain reads KAGVTQTPRYLIKTRGQQVTLSCSPISGHRSVSWYQQTPGQGLQFLFEYFSETQRNKGNFPGRFSGRQFSNSRSEMNVSTLELGDSALYLCASTMGGTGLPYEQYFGPGTRLTVT.

This clonotype was observed many times. The chain uses TRBV28 and TRBJ1-2; possibly TRBD1 for D (6 bases). The germline CDR1 and CDR2 sequences are MDHEN and SYDVKM. There are 14 residues in the CDR3. V gave up 1 base and J gave up 5 bases, with 11 bases separating them. DNA of the CDR3: TGTGCCAGCAGTTTATCGGGGGCAGGGTATGGCTACACCTTC. Amino acid sequence: CASSLSGAGYGYTF.

This clonotype was seen at least ten times. The V and J genes are TRBV20-1 and TRBJ1-6, with 9 nucleotides matching TRBD1. CDR1 is DFQATT, CDR2 SNEGSKA, per germline (reference sequence). The CDR3 spans 13 residues. Trimming took 3 bases from V and 8 from J; bases not matched to a gene: 2. The DNA of the CDR3 is TGCAGTGCTAGGGACAGGGGAGATTCACCCCTCCACTTT. It encodes CSARDRGDSPLHF.

Worth noting for this clonotype: A single base separates this from a much larger clone, so it may be a read error. This chain joins TRBV28 and TRBJ2-7; D is unclear. CDR1 and CDR2 (germline): MDHEN, SYDVKM. This CDR3 comprises 11 residues. Trimming pared 6 bases from V and 6 bases from J, leaving 9 bases between. The CDR3 nucleotides read TGTGCCAGCAGGCGGAGAGGCGAGCAGTACTTC. It yields the protein CASRRRGEQYF.

This clonotype showed up just a few times. The chain has TRBV3-1 and TRBJ2-4, with 9 bases identical to TRBD1. The CDR3 loop spans 17 amino acids. CDR1 LGHDT and CDR2 YNNKEL come from the germline V gene (reference sequence). Trimming removed 1 base from V and 2 bases from J; junction bases left unmatched: 6. The DNA of the CDR3 is TGTGCCAGCAGCCAAGTAGGGACAGGGTATACCAAAAACATTCAGTACTTC. Amino acids: CASSQVGTGYTKNIQYF.

This clonotype was counted only a few times. The genes are TRBV5-1 and TRBJ1-3, with D tentatively TRBD1 (5 bases). Germline V gives CDR1 SGHRS, CDR2 YFSETQ. The CDR3 sequence is 16 residues long. Trimming shortened V by 1 base and J by 4 bases, and 15 bases separated the two germline ends. This CDR3 is CASSLSGLMVGNTIYF. The CDR3 DNA reads TGCGCCAGCAGCTTGTCGGGGCTAATGGTGGGAAACACCATATATTTT.

This chain uses TRBV28 with TRBJ1-1; D remains unclear. The CDR3 runs to 13 residues. V was trimmed by 6 bases and J by 5 bases, leaving 13 bases between them. Germline lookup yields CDR1 MDHEN and CDR2 SYDVKM. Written as DNA, the CDR3 is TGTGCCAGCAGCCAAAGGCTGGATACTGAAGCTTTCTTT. Translation: CASSQRLDTEAFF.

In this sample, this clonotype turned up many times. The rearrangement joins TRBV18 to TRBJ1-1; TRBD1 is a possible D gene (5 bases). This CDR3 comprises 15 residues. V was cut by 7 bases and J by 2 bases, with 17 bases left in between. Germline assignment: CDR1 KGHSH and CDR2 LQKENI. Here the CDR3 reads CASFPLQATNTEAFF. The CDR3 DNA reads as TGTGCCAGCTTCCCCTTACAGGCAACAAACACTGAAGCTTTCTTT.

This chain joins TRBV29-1 and TRBJ2-7; 9 bases are a match to TRBD1. The CDR3 consists of 12 residues. Germline loops: CDR1 SQVTM, CDR2 ANQGSEA. V shed 7 bases, J shed 9 bases, and the junction held 10 bases outside the gene matches. The CDR3 is CSATSGQGTQYF. CDR3 sequence (DNA): TGCAGCGCTACCTCCGGACAGGGGACGCAGTACTTC.

This clonotype was found a few times. The chain combines TRBV10-3 with TRBJ1-3; D is undetermined. V lost 8 bases to trimming and J lost 0 bases, with 8 bases between them. CDR3 size: 13 residues. CDR1 is ENHRY, CDR2 SYGVKD, per germline. CDR3 loop: CAIGEASGNTIYF. The CDR3 DNA reads as TGTGCCATCGGGGAAGCCTCTGGAAACACCATATATTTT.

The sample holds a few counts of this clonotype. The chain combines TRBV10-3 with TRBJ2-7; D is undetermined. The germline V gene encodes CDR1 ENHRY and CDR2 SYGVKD. Trimming cost V 8 bases and J 5 bases, with 10 bases left between them. The CDR3 consists of 11 residues. For the CDR3, the DNA is TGTGCCATCTCGAGAAGAGACGAGCAGTACTTC. Its translation: CAISRRDEQYF.

This clonotype was seen only a few times. This chain uses TRBV19 with TRBJ2-1; possibly TRBD2 for D (6 bases). The V end was cut by 3 bases, the J end by 0 bases, with 9 bases between. Germline V gives CDR1 LNHDA, CDR2 SQIVND (reference sequence). The CDR3 covers 15 residues. CDR3 in DNA: TGTGCCAGTAGTATCAAGGACTACTCCTACAATGAGCAGTTCTTC. Translated, it gives CASSIKDYSYNEQFF.

The gene calls are TRBV5-1 and TRBJ2-7; TRBD1 or TRBD2 may be the D gene (5 bases each). Trimming left V 3 bases short and J 6 bases short, with 16 bases between. CDR3 length equals 14 residues. Per germline, CDR1 SGHRS and CDR2 YFSETQ. CDR3 sequence (DNA): TGCGCCAGCAGCTCGATGGGGGTGGCTCCCGAGCAGTACTTC. This translates into CASSSMGVAPEQYF.

This clonotype was picked up a small number of times. The J gene is TRBJ1-5, the V gene TRBV30; TRBD1 is a possible D gene (5 bases). V lost 0 bases to trimming and J lost 3 bases, with 6 bases between them. This CDR3 is 13 amino acids long. Germline CDR1 GTSNPN, CDR2 SVGIG (reference sequence). As DNA, the CDR3 is TGTGCCTGGAGTGTACAGGACAATCAGCCCCAGCATTTT. Its protein is CAWSVQDNQPQHF.

This chain uses TRBV2 with TRBJ2-6; 8 nucleotides align to TRBD1. CDR1 is SNHLY, CDR2 FYNNEI, per germline. V was pared by 10 bases and J by 4 bases, with 9 bases of the junction left unmatched. The CDR3 sequence is 15 residues long. The CDR3 spells CATSGQGMGANVLTF. CDR3 DNA: TGTGCCACAAGCGGACAGGGTATGGGGGCCAACGTCCTGACTTTC.

This clonotype was observed at least ten times. The V and J genes are TRBV28 and TRBJ2-1, with D perhaps TRBD1 (10 bases). Germline V CDR1 and CDR2: MDHEN, SYDVKM. The V end was cut by 1 base, the J end by 5 bases, with 24 bases between. The CDR3 totals 19 residues. The CDR3, as DNA: TGTGCCAGCAGTTTATTTGACAGGGGGCTTGGGACTAGCAACAATGAGCAGTTCTTC. Amino acids: CASSLFDRGLGTSNNEQFF.

This clonotype was seen a few times. The chain carries TRBV20-1 and TRBJ2-7; TRBD2 aligns across 8 bases. The CDR3 contains 15 residues. Germline CDR1 DFQATT, CDR2 SNEGSKA (reference sequence). Unmatched junction bases numbered 10, after V lost 6 bases and J lost 0 bases. CDR3 residues: CSAGGGLGGSYEQYF. The DNA for the CDR3 is TGCAGTGCCGGGGGGGGACTAGGGGGCTCCTACGAGCAGTACTTC.

This clonotype showed up many times. The CDR3 coding sequence is TGTGCCTGGAGTGTACTAGCGGCGAGCTCTGGAAACACCATATATTTT. It specifies CAWSVLAASSGNTIYF. V gene TRBV30 combines with J gene TRBJ1-3; D is unresolved. Trimming took off 0 bases at V and 0 bases at J, with 12 bases between the two ends. The germline V gene has CDR1 GTSNPN and CDR2 SVGIG (reference sequence). CDR3 size: 16 residues.

This clonotype was seen only once. The chain carries TRBV5-1 and TRBJ2-1, with TRBD2 identical over 8 bases. The J segment lost 7 bases and the V segment lost 4 bases, leaving 13 bases of the junction unmatched. The CDR3 has 16 residues. Germline V gene data show CDR1 as SGHRS and CDR2 as YFSETQ. CDR3 nucleotide sequence: TGCGCCAGCAGCCCGGGGGGGACCCCCCGGGGTAATGAGCAGTTCTTC. This sequence encodes CASSPGGTPRGNEQFF.

This clonotype was counted ten times or more. This chain links TRBV20-1 with TRBJ2-1, with 7 bases that match TRBD1. Germline V gene sequence: CDR1 DFQATT, CDR2 SNEGSKA (reference sequence). V shed 7 bases and J 7 bases; nucleotides not matched to a gene: 7. The CDR3 is made up of 12 amino acids. The DNA for the CDR3 is TGCAGTGTCGTTACAGGGGCAAATGAGCAGTTCTTC. It translates to CSVVTGANEQFF.

This clonotype showed up many times. The rearrangement uses TRBV27 and TRBJ1-2; D is perhaps TRBD1 (6 bases). The CDR3 consists of 14 residues. Germline CDR1 is MNHEY and CDR2 is SMNVEV (reference sequence). The V end lost 6 bases, the J end lost 4 bases, and 15 bases lay between the germline ends. The CDR3 DNA reads as TGTGCCAGCAGCTTCGGGGGGCCGACCTATGGCTACACCTTC. It specifies CASSFGGPTYGYTF.

This clonotype was observed many times. The V and J genes are TRBV6-1 and TRBJ2-1; 13 nucleotides line up with TRBD2. Germline V gene lookup returns CDR1 MNHNS and CDR2 SASEGT. CDR3 length: 16 amino acids. V shed 6 bases and J 0 bases; nucleotides not matched to a gene: 2. The DNA for the CDR3 is TGTGCCAGCAGGGGGACTAGCGGGGACTCCTACAATGAGCAGTTCTTC. It yields the protein CASRGTSGDSYNEQFF.